This T cell receptor beta chain derives from a study of T cell repertoires in ileal Crohn's disease. Study-wide points: Every patient over 26.8% clonality showed endoscopic recurrence. Mucosal expansions were suggested to be mainly CD8 T cells. Compared with non-smokers, active smokers at surgery showed more clonal expansions.

This clone was observed a handful of times. Its antigen is not identified. Germline-derived CDR1 and CDR2 are SEHNR and FQNEAQ (reference sequence). The CDR3 consists of 15 residues. V was pared by 5 bases and J by 7 bases, with 17 bases between. TCRdb's copy holds only in-frame clones and misses some; the assay was immunoSEQ multiplex PCR. The table has over 10,000 clones, over 75% seen once. Time point defined: neoterminal ileum biopsy at postoperative endoscopy, about 6 months after surgery. V gene TRBV7-9 combines with J gene TRBJ1-4, with D tentatively TRBD1 (5 bases). The origin of this receptor is an adult with Crohn's disease. Sequenced material: ileal tissue. CDR3 sequence: CASSRVGNGGEKLFF. In nucleotides, the CDR3 is TGTGCCAGCAGCCGTGTGGGCAACGGGGGTGAAAAACTGTTTTTT.